This record concerns one TCR beta chain sequence. The antigen remains unidentified. The sample has other DNA sequences that encode this CDR3 too. Isolated RNA was reverse transcribed in full, so expressed TCRB transcripts were sequenced. This table comes from immunoSEQ multiplex PCR, and its TCRdb copy is limited to in-frame clones, with some not included. The table records hundreds of thousands of clones, 9.6% of them present only once. These data belong to a study of beta chain features in type 1 diabetes. Study results and limitations: Researchers reported that naive, central memory and Treg TCRB repertoires appeared more similar in patients than in healthy donors. Resolution of whether HLA type affects TCRB rearrangement was not achieved here. There was a possibility that cDNA sequencing over-represented cells with high TCR expression. When VDJ junctions were examined, type 1 diabetes patients showed fewer insertions and more deletions.

Germline V lookup: CDR1 SGHRS, CDR2 YFSETQ. The J segment lost 3 bases and the V segment lost 4 bases, leaving 2 bases of the junction unmatched. The CDR3 runs 13 residues. The clonotype was recovered from a woman aged 18 to 35 in good health. Sequencing was carried out using naive CD4+ T cells from blood. V is TRBV5-1 and J is TRBJ1-1; 8 bases map to TRBD1. Written as DNA, the CDR3 is TGCGCCAGCAGCACGGACAGGGACACTGAAGCTTTCTTT. Translated, it gives CASSTDRDTEAFF.